These 27 T cell receptor beta chains originate from one sample sequenced in a study of chemoradiotherapy in HPV16-positive cancers. The assay was immunoSEQ multiplex PCR, and TCRdb's table has in-frame clones only and misses some. The sample records about 14,000 clones, approximately 90% being singletons. The source material was tumor tissue, sampled from a patient who underwent chemoradiotherapy. The receptors here all came from a human donor with HPV-associated anogenital cancer.

The count of this clone is one. The chain links TRBV7-6 to TRBJ2-7; 11 bases are a match to TRBD1. Germline V gene data show CDR1 as SGHVS and CDR2 as FNYEAQ. CDR3 length equals 17 residues. The V segment lost 0 bases and the J segment 1 base; nucleotides outside the gene matches: 5. CDR3 in amino acids: CASSLAPGQGDSYEQYF. CDR3 DNA sequence: TGTGCCAGCAGCTTAGCACCGGGACAGGGGGATTCCTACGAGCAGTACTTC.

V and J are TRBV11-2 and TRBJ2-1, with D possibly matching TRBD1 (5 bases). The germline V and J ends were trimmed by 2 bases and 8 bases, with 10 bases remaining between them. CDR1 is SGHAT and CDR2 is FQNNGV in the germline V gene. The CDR3 totals 13 residues. CDR3 protein: CASSLSPRDEQFF. The CDR3 nucleotides are TGTGCCAGCAGCTTATCCCCCAGGGATGAGCAGTTCTTC.

The chain joins TRBV5-4 to TRBJ2-3; D remains unclear. This CDR3 comprises 15 residues. The V end lost 0 bases, the J end lost 6 bases, and 14 bases lay between the germline ends. Germline CDR1 SGHNT, CDR2 YYREEE (reference sequence). The CDR3 loop is CASSLEIGEADTQYF. CDR3 sequence (DNA): TGTGCCAGCAGCTTGGAGATCGGCGAGGCGGATACGCAGTATTTT.

DNA of the CDR3: TGCGCCAGCAGTGACTTGACATCGATAGCTGAGCAGTTCTTC. The encoded protein is CASSDLTSIAEQFF. This chain uses TRBV10-2 with TRBJ2-1; D ambiguous. V gave up 3 bases and J gave up 9 bases, with 15 bases separating them. Germline values: CDR1 WSHSY, CDR2 SAAADI. CDR3 length: 14 amino acids.

The CDR3: CASTYSLVGSYEQYF. The CDR3 DNA follows: TGTGCCAGCACCTACTCCCTAGTAGGATCCTACGAGCAGTACTTC. The genes are TRBV7-8 and TRBJ2-7; no clear D. The V gene lost 7 bases and the J gene lost 1 base, with 17 bases spanning the gap. Germline lookup yields CDR1 SGHVS and CDR2 FQNEAQ. This CDR3 has 15 residues.

This rearrangement joins TRBV2 to TRBJ1-3, with D perhaps TRBD1 (6 bases). V dropped 6 bases and J dropped 0 bases, with 15 bases sitting between them. Germline V CDR1 and CDR2: SNHLY, FYNNEI. This CDR3 is built from 16 residues. The DNA of the CDR3 is TGTGCCAGCAGGACAGGAATGGGACTCTCTGGAAACACCATATATTTT. It specifies CASRTGMGLSGNTIYF. Combining the CDR3 with reference TRBV2 and TRBJ1-3 gives the whole variable domain EPEVTQTPSHQVTQMGQEVILRCVPISNHLYFYWYRQILGQKVEFLVSFYNNEISEKSEIFDDQFSVERPDGSNFTLKIRSTKLEDSAMYFCASRTGMGLSGNTIYFGEGSWLTVV.

V usage is TRBV25-1 and J usage is TRBJ1-1, with TRBD1 as a possible D gene (5 bases). Germline V gene data show CDR1 as MGHDK and CDR2 as SYGVNS. There are 16 residues in the CDR3. Trimming cost V 1 base and J 3 bases, with 15 bases left between them. CDR3 bases: TGTGCCAGCAGTGAATGGGGCAGGAGCGGGCACACTGAAGCTTTCTTT. Protein product: CASSEWGRSGHTEAFF.

The chain has TRBV6-5 and TRBJ1-5; weak D call: TRBD1 (5 bases). The CDR3 covers 14 residues. V shed 5 bases and J shed 0 bases, with 8 bases lying between them. The germline gives CDR1 MNHEY, CDR2 SVGAGI. CDR3 protein: CASSRQISNQPQHF. The DNA of the CDR3 is TGTGCCAGCAGTCGACAGATTAGCAATCAGCCCCAGCATTTT.

The chain uses TRBV5-4 and TRBJ2-1, with unresolved D. Germline V lookup: CDR1 SGHNT, CDR2 YYREEE (reference sequence). V lost 1 base to trimming and J lost 10 bases, with 6 bases between them. The CDR3 consists of 11 residues. The CDR3 DNA sequence: TGTGCCAGCAGCTTGTCCGGGGAGCAGTTCTTC. It encodes CASSLSGEQFF.

The rearrangement links TRBV7-3 to TRBJ2-5; tentative D call: TRBD2 (5 bases). Germline loops: CDR1 SGHTA, CDR2 FQGTGA. V dropped 1 base and J dropped 5 bases, with 11 bases sitting between them. The CDR3 is made up of 14 amino acids. CDR3 in DNA: TGTGCCAGCAGCTTAAATCCTAGCTCTGAGACCCAGTACTTC. Translation gives CASSLNPSSETQYF.

The V and J genes are TRBV4-3 and TRBJ1-2; the match to TRBD1 covers 12 bases. The CDR3 spans 16 residues. Germline loops: CDR1 LGHNA, CDR2 YSLEER. V lost 4 bases to trimming and J lost 8 bases; unmatched junction nucleotides: 11. CDR3 residues: CASSPAGTGGGRGYTF. The CDR3 DNA reads as TGCGCCAGCAGCCCCGCCGGGACAGGGGGCGGAAGAGGCTACACCTTC.

This chain connects TRBV23-1 to TRBJ2-2; weak D call: TRBD2 (6 bases). TRBV23-1 is annotated as an ORF whose role is uncertain. V lost 2 bases to trimming and J lost 7 bases, with 14 bases between them. The CDR3 extends over 15 amino acids. The CDR3 region is CASSQMRAEGGELFF. The CDR3 DNA reads TGCGCCAGCAGTCAAATGCGTGCGGAGGGCGGGGAGCTGTTTTTT.

This chain joins TRBV2 and TRBJ1-3; D unresolved. This CDR3 has 16 residues. With 7 bases removed from V and 4 bases from J, the gap between germline ends came to 20 bases. Germline CDR1 is SNHLY and CDR2 is FYNNEI. Here the CDR3 reads CASIVSFLSLGNTIYF. The CDR3, as DNA: TGTGCCAGCATTGTATCTTTTTTGTCTCTGGGAAACACCATATATTTT.

This clone was observed once. This chain uses TRBV5-5 with TRBJ1-2, with D unclear. The CDR3 has 15 residues. CDR1 and CDR2 from the germline V gene are SGHKS and YYEKEE (reference sequence). Trimming pared 2 bases from V and 5 bases from J, leaving 16 bases between. CDR3 DNA: TGTGCCAGCAGCTTAGAGTGGGCAGTCGAGTATGGCTACACCTTC. Protein: CASSLEWAVEYGYTF.

The chain carries TRBV7-6 and TRBJ1-1; D gene unclear. CDR3 length: 15 amino acids. Germline lookup yields CDR1 SGHVS and CDR2 FNYEAQ. V lost 1 base and J 0 bases, leaving 9 bases between the germline ends. The CDR3 DNA follows: TGTGCCAGCAGCTTAGAAGGACGGCTGAACACTGAAGCTTTCTTT. This encodes CASSLEGRLNTEAFF.

This clone was observed once. DNA for the CDR3: TGTGCCTGGAGTGTTTTGGGGACTACTGGAAACACCATATATTTT. It encodes CAWSVLGTTGNTIYF. The chain joins TRBV30 to TRBJ1-3, with TRBD1 as a possible D gene (5 bases). This CDR3 has 15 amino acids. The ends were cut back, 0 bases at V and 2 bases at J, with 11 bases in the middle. CDR1 and CDR2 (germline): GTSNPN, SVGIG (reference sequence).

V and J are TRBV9 and TRBJ1-3, with D possibly TRBD1 on 5 matching bases. Germline V lookup: CDR1 SGDLS, CDR2 YYNGEE. Trimming took off 0 bases at V and 1 base at J, with 8 bases between the two ends. The CDR3 spans 15 residues. CDR3 in DNA: TGTGCCAGCAGCGTAGGGGGCCTGTCTGGAAACACCATATATTTT. Its translation: CASSVGGLSGNTIYF.

The V gene is TRBV11-3, the J gene TRBJ2-1; 8 bases agree with TRBD2. Trimming removed 2 bases from V and 6 bases from J; junction bases left unmatched: 6. Germline-derived CDR1 and CDR2 are SGHNT and YENEEA. The CDR3 is 15 amino acids. CDR3 in amino acids: CASSLTSGHSNEQFF. The CDR3 nucleotides read TGTGCCAGCAGCTTAACTAGCGGACACAGCAATGAGCAGTTCTTC.

V usage is TRBV29-1 and J usage is TRBJ2-2, with 13 bases lining up with TRBD2. In germline, CDR1 is SQVTM, CDR2 ANQGSEA. With V trimmed by 7 bases and J by 7 bases, 15 bases remained unmatched. CDR3 length equals 17 residues. CDR3 bases: TGCAGCGCCGCCGACCCCGGGACTAGCGGGAAAATCGGGGAGCTGTTTTTT. Protein sequence: CSAADPGTSGKIGELFF.

V usage is TRBV7-2 and J usage is TRBJ2-7; no definite D call. Germline-derived CDR1 and CDR2 are SGHTA and FQGNSA. The CDR3 is 11 amino acids. Trimming cost V 2 bases and J 3 bases, with 2 bases left between them. The CDR3 sequence is CASSLHYEQYF. The CDR3 region has the DNA TGTGCCAGCAGCTTACACTACGAGCAGTACTTC.

V and J are TRBV21-1 and TRBJ2-1; the table calls TRBD2, which could not be checked here. TRBV21-1 is flagged as a pseudogene. The CDR3 has 16 residues. CDR3 bases: TGTGCCAGCAGCAAAGAAGCACTAGAAACCTACAATGAGCAGTTCTTC. Its translation is CASSKEALETYNEQFF.

The V call is TRBV2, the J call TRBJ1-5; possible D gene TRBD1, 6 bases. Germline assignment: CDR1 SNHLY and CDR2 FYNNEI. With 8 bases removed from V and 0 bases from J, the gap between germline ends came to 23 bases. This CDR3 has 18 amino acids. CDR3 loop: CASGRDTIGRYSNQPQHF. CDR3 nucleotide sequence: TGTGCCAGCGGCCGGGACACCATCGGGCGCTATAGCAATCAGCCCCAGCATTTT.

In its sample, this clone was seen a few times. The CDR3 DNA is TGTGCCTGGAGTGTACTCTCAGGGGACAATGAGCAGTTCTTC. This translates into CAWSVLSGDNEQFF. The gene calls are TRBV30 and TRBJ2-1, with D possibly matching TRBD1 (6 bases). V dropped 0 bases and J dropped 5 bases, with 11 bases sitting between them. This CDR3 is built from 14 residues. Germline lookup yields CDR1 GTSNPN and CDR2 SVGIG (reference sequence).

This clone was detected a few times. V gene TRBV6-1 combines with J gene TRBJ1-2; TRBD1 is a possible D gene (5 bases). Trimming stripped 6 bases from V and 4 bases from J, with 12 bases between. This CDR3 is built from 13 residues. CDR1 and CDR2 (germline): MNHNS, SASEGT. Here the CDR3 DNA reads TGTGCCAGCAGAGAGCAGGGCCTCTATGGCTACACCTTC. It translates to CASREQGLYGYTF.

The chain recombines TRBV5-1 with TRBJ1-2; weak D call: TRBD1 (5 bases). This CDR3 contains 18 residues. CDR1 and CDR2 from the germline V gene are SGHRS and YFSETQ. Trimming cost V 5 bases and J 5 bases, with 28 bases left between them. For the CDR3, the DNA is TGCGCCAGCAGTCCGGGTGACAGCTACATATCGGGAAATTATGGCTACACCTTC. Translating gives CASSPGDSYISGNYGYTF. Full variable domain (missing parts from reference TRBV5-1 and TRBJ1-2): KAGVTQTPRYLIKTRGQQVTLSCSPISGHRSVSWYQQTPGQGLQFLFEYFSETQRNKGNFPGRFSGRQFSNSRSEMNVSTLELGDSALYLCASSPGDSYISGNYGYTFGSGTRLTVV.

This chain's CDR3 is CASSGTSGSYEQYF. The CDR3 DNA reads TGCGCCAGCAGCGGGACTAGCGGGAGTTACGAGCAGTACTTC. The V gene is TRBV5-1, the J gene TRBJ2-7, with 14 bases lining up with TRBD2. After removal of 4 bases from V and 4 bases from J, the junction contained 1 base not matched to a gene. The CDR3 has 14 residues. Germline loops: CDR1 SGHRS, CDR2 YFSETQ.

The chain employs TRBV29-1 and TRBJ2-5; no clear D gene. V was trimmed by 1 base and J by 3 bases, leaving 15 bases between them. Germline values: CDR1 SQVTM, CDR2 ANQGSEA. This CDR3 has 15 residues. The CDR3 coding sequence is TGCAGCGTTGAAGGGGGAAAGGGCTACGAAGAGACCCAGTACTTC. Protein product: CSVEGGKGYEETQYF.